These T cell receptor beta chains were read from a single sample in a study of blood T cell repertoires in COVID-19. Method: immunoSEQ multiplex PCR; TCRdb's copy keeps in-frame clones and lacks some. This table holds about 52,000 clones, 86% found once. Input material: peripheral blood. The receptors come from a woman older than 75 with acute or convalescent COVID-19. Both conserved end residues are part of each CDR3.

V gene	CDR3 protein
TRBV20-1	CSARGQGRAFF
TRBV19	CASSIAGQDTEAFF
TRBV4-1	CASSSFDEQFF
TRBV20-1	CSASPDRNYEQYF
TRBV2	CASSVGNPNEQFF
TRBV6-5	CASSPVSRDAGELFF
TRBV5-6	CASSRDRAWRTEAFF
TRBV3-1/TRBV3-2	CASSQDIRVTGELFF
TRBV7-3	CASSLAATTGELFF
TRBV15	CATSSGDRANTGELFF
TRBV3-1/TRBV3-2	CASSQTWADRDFMDF
TRBV12-3/TRBV12-4	CASSLTGDTQYF
TRBV10-3	CAISQGQGNYGYTF
TRBV7-3	CASSQQGQGNGYTF
TRBV12-3/TRBV12-4	CASSPDTNAAFF
TRBV6-1	CASSEGGRYQPQHF
TRBV9	CASSDGLGLEAFF
TRBV12-3/TRBV12-4	CASSVDSGYGYTF
TRBV2	CASTGALAKNIQYF
TRBV5-4	CASSLQGATNEQFF
TRBV9	CASSSQGAHGYTF
TRBV25-1	CASSESHRVDNEQFF
TRBV30	CASTGGWAGNTIYF
TRBV10-2	CASSESLGEETQYF
TRBV2	CASRRQSSGNTIYF
TRBV4-1	CASSRLPGLGVDEQFF
TRBV4-1	CASSQEVGREQYF
TRBV7-9	CASSVRDRGYEQYF
TRBV4-1	CASSRQTGGGSPQHF
TRBV6-5	CASSYSSGVAEKLFF
TRBV19	CASGDNSGNTIYF
TRBV9	CASSPSHGELFF
TRBV7-8	CASSRDYTYNEQFF
TRBV5-4	CASSLGLQGNSPLHF
TRBV7-9	CASSWGDSSGNTIYF
TRBV19	CASSPSGSVYNEQFF
TRBV14	CASSPYSGNTIYF
TRBV20-1	CSASAGINTEAFF
TRBV19	CASSIRRLAGGLDNEQFF
TRBV9	CASSVEVVASVTHEQFF
TRBV29-1	CSVAIGGHDTEAFF
TRBV7-9	CASSLGGSNGDEQFF
TRBV5-4	CASSLEQGWGELFF
TRBV27	CASSTGTTGEQFF
TRBV9	CASSITGDSGANVLTF
TRBV6-6	CASSLSFGTGLSNEQFF
TRBV5-8	CASSYAQGGNIQYF
TRBV4-1	CASSRIGTSFTGELFF
TRBV29-1	CSVKRGANTGELFF
TRBV4-2	CASSLEHKNYGYTF
TRBV6-6	CASSQTGIGEQFF
TRBV7-3	CASKPTGTSYEQYF
TRBV10-3	CATRGTLTYNEQFF
TRBV27	CASSPSAYNSPLHF
TRBV24-1	CATRGGAYNEQFF